The clone carrying this T cell receptor beta chain was recorded at least ten times. Its specificity is unknown. Unique molecular identifiers were in the cDNA, with template-switch universal primer binding. Each CDR3 protein gets one entry after TCRdb re-called the 5' RACE reads with MiXCR. The repertoire holds more than 250,000 distinct CDR3 sequences, with 8% to 9% as singletons. The sample comes from a study of identical twins. General study results and limits: The abundant beta clonotypes from cord blood had fewer insertions, and memory repertoires had none of this.

The sample also formed part of further work on yellow fever vaccine responses in identical twins.

The specimen sequenced was memory (CD45RO+) T cells sorted from blood. The clonotype was recovered from a woman aged 18-35 years in good health.

The CDR3 DNA sequence: TGTGCCAGCAGTCATGGACCTCAGCCCCAGCATTTT. This encodes CASSHGPQPQHF. The rearrangement links TRBV12-3 or TRBV12-4 to TRBJ1-5; unclear D gene. This CDR3 comprises 12 residues. V was shortened by 5 bases and J by 6 bases, with 8 bases between the two germline ends.